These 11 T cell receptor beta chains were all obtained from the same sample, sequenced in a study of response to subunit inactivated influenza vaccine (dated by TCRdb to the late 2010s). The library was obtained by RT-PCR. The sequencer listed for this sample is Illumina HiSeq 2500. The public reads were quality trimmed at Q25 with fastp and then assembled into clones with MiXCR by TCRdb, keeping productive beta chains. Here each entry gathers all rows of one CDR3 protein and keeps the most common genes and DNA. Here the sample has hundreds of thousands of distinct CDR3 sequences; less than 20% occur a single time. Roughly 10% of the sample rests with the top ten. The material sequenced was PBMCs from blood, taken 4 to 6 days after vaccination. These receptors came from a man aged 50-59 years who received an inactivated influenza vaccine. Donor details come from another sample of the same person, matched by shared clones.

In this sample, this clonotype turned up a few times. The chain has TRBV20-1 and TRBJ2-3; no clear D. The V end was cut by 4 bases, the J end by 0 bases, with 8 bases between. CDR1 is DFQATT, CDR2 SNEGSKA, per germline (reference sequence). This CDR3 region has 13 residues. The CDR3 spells CSATSDSTDTQYF. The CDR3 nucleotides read TGCAGTGCTACTTCGGATAGCACAGATACGCAGTATTTT.

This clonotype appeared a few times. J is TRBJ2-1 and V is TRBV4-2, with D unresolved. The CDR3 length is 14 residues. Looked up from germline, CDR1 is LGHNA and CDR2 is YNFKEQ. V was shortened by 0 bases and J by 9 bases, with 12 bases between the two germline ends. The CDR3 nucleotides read TGTGCCAGCAGCCAAGAGGGTGGATCGGGTGAGCAGTTCTTC. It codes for CASSQEGGSGEQFF.

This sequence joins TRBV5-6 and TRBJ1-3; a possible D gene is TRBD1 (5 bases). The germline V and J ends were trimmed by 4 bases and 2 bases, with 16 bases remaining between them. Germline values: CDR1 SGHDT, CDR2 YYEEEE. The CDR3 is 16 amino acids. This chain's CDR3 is CASSPGGGGTGNTIYF. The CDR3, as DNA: TGTGCCAGCAGCCCTGGAGGTGGGGGAACTGGAAACACCATATATTTT.

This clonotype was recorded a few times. The CDR3 sequence is CASTGQGATTGELFF. The DNA for the CDR3 is TGTGCCAGCACGGGACAGGGGGCTACCACCGGGGAGCTGTTTTTT. The chain uses TRBV18 and TRBJ2-2, with 12 bases aligning to TRBD1. CDR3 length equals 15 residues. Germline CDR1 KGHSH, CDR2 LQKENI. With V trimmed by 8 bases and J by 4 bases, 5 bases remained unmatched. Based on the CDR3 plus reference TRBV18 and TRBJ2-2, the full variable domain is NAGVMQNPRHLVRRRGQEARLRCSPMKGHSHVYWYRQLPEEGLKFMVYLQKENIIDESGMPKERFSAEFPKEGPSILRIQQVVRGDSAAYFCASTGQGATTGELFFGEGSRLTVL.

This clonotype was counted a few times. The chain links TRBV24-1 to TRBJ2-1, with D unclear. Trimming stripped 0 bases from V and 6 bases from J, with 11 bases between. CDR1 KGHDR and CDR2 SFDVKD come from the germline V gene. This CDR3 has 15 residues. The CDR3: CATSDLRTLGNEQFF. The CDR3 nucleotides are TGTGCCACCAGTGATTTGCGGACCCTTGGCAATGAGCAGTTCTTC.

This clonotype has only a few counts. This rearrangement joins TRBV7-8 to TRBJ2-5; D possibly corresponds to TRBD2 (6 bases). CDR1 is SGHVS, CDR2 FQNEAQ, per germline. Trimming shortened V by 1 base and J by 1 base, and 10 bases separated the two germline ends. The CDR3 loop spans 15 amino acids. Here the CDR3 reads CASSLVAAFQETQYF. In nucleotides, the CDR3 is TGTGCCAGCAGCTTAGTAGCGGCTTTCCAAGAGACCCAGTACTTC. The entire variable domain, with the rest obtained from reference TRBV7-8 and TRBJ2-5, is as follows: GAGVSQSPRYKVAKRGQDVALRCDPISGHVSLFWYQQALGQGPEFLTYFQNEAQLDKSGLPSDRFFAERPEGSVSTLKIQRTQQEDSAVYLCASSLVAAFQETQYFGPGTRLLVL.

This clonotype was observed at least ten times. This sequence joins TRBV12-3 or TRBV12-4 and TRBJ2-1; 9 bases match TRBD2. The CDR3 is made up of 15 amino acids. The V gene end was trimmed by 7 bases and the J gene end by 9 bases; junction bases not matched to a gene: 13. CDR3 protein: CASTEAGGPSREQFF. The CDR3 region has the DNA TGTGCCAGCACTGAAGCGGGGGGACCCTCTCGTGAGCAGTTCTTC.

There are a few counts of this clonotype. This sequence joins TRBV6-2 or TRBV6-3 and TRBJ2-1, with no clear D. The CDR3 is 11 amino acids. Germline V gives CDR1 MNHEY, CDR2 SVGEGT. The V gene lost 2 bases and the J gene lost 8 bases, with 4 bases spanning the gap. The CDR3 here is CASSYAHEQFF. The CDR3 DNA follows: TGTGCCAGCAGTTACGCGCATGAGCAGTTCTTC.

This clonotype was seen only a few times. CDR3 nucleotides: TGCAGTGCTAGAGTTCTAGCGGGGGGGGGTGCGATCACAGATACGCAGTATTTT. Protein sequence: CSARVLAGGGAITDTQYF. The genes are TRBV20-1 and TRBJ2-3; 12 nucleotides align to TRBD2. The CDR3 spans 18 residues. The J segment lost 2 bases and the V segment lost 1 base, leaving 10 bases of the junction unmatched. CDR1 is DFQATT and CDR2 is SNEGSKA in the germline V gene (reference sequence).

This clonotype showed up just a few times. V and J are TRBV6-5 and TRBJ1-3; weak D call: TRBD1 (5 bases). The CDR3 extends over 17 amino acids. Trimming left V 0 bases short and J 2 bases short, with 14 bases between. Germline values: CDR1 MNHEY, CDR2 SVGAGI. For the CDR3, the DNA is TGTGCCAGCAGTTACTCTAAGCGAGCAGGGACTGGAAACACCATATATTTT. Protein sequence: CASSYSKRAGTGNTIYF.

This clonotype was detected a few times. The CDR3 sequence is CASSFGGHRLVDSSGANVLTF. As DNA, the CDR3 is TGTGCCAGCAGCTTTGGAGGTCATAGGCTAGTTGATAGCTCTGGGGCCAACGTCCTGACTTTC. This chain uses TRBV12-1 with TRBJ2-6; TRBD2, the table's D call, was not compared with the DNA. TRBV12-1 constitutes a pseudogene. The CDR3 is 21 residues long.